The next 5 T cell receptor beta chains were all read from a single sample in a study of blood T cell repertoires in COVID-19. The repertoire was sequenced with immunoSEQ multiplex PCR; TCRdb's copy has only in-frame clones and lacks some. Of 250,000 or so clones in the sample, less than 85% were seen once. The specimen was PBMCs or T cells enriched from blood (not recorded which). Every receptor here comes from a man aged 60 to 69 who had recovered from COVID-19.

V gene TRBV6-6 combines with J gene TRBJ1-5; 9 positions agree with TRBD1. The CDR3 runs 16 residues. The V gene end was trimmed by 2 bases and the J gene end by 3 bases; junction bases not matched to a gene: 5. Looked up from germline, CDR1 is MNHNY and CDR2 is SVGAGI (reference sequence). As DNA, the CDR3 is TGTGCCAGCAGTTACCCGACAGGGGGAAACAATCAGCCCCAGCATTTT. This sequence encodes CASSYPTGGNNQPQHF.

The chain couples TRBV18 to TRBJ2-1; 9 bases agree with TRBD2. With 4 bases clipped from V and 5 bases from J, the junction kept 3 bases outside the gene matches. Germline values: CDR1 KGHSH, CDR2 LQKENI. The CDR3 is made up of 14 amino acids. The CDR3 sequence is CASSLAGDNNEQFF. CDR3 DNA: TGTGCCAGCTCACTAGCGGGGGACAACAATGAGCAGTTCTTC.

The rearrangement uses TRBV19 and TRBJ1-5, with 10 bases matching TRBD1. This CDR3 has 18 amino acids. Germline V gene sequence: CDR1 LNHDA, CDR2 SQIVND (reference sequence). The J segment lost 0 bases and the V segment lost 4 bases, leaving 9 bases of the junction unmatched. The CDR3 spells CASSTRQGAEYSNQPQHF. The CDR3, as DNA: TGTGCCAGTAGTACACGACAGGGGGCCGAATATAGCAATCAGCCCCAGCATTTT.

This clone was seen a few times. This sequence joins TRBV19 and TRBJ1-2, with D possibly being TRBD1 (6 bases). Germline assignment: CDR1 LNHDA and CDR2 SQIVND (reference sequence). V was trimmed by 4 bases and J by 5 bases, leaving 11 bases between them. The CDR3 is made up of 13 amino acids. CDR3 DNA: TGTGCCAGTAGTACTGGGACAACGTATGGCTACACCTTC. Translation gives CASSTGTTYGYTF.

V gene TRBV5-6 combines with J gene TRBJ1-1; D might be TRBD1 (5 bases). Germline loops: CDR1 SGHDT, CDR2 YYEEEE. The CDR3 extends over 13 amino acids. Trimming cost V 4 bases and J 4 bases, with 11 bases left between them. The CDR3 region has the DNA TGTGCCAGCAGCCCGGGGGTCGGCACTGAAGCTTTCTTT. Translation: CASSPGVGTEAFF. Looking up the rest from reference TRBV5-6 and TRBJ1-1 gives the full variable domain: DAGVTQSPTHLIKTRGQQVTLRCSPKSGHDTVSWYQQALGQGPQFIFQYYEEEERQRGNFPDRFSGHQFPNYSSELNVNALLLGDSALYLCASSPGVGTEAFFGQGTRLTVV.